The clone carrying this T cell receptor beta chain has only a few counts. Measured with immunoSEQ multiplex PCR; TCRdb has only the in-frame clones, and not every one. The sample lists 55,000 to 70,000 clones; roughly 94% were seen once. This entry is derived from a study of preoperative IRX-2 immunotherapy in early breast cancer. Treatment defined: preoperative locoregional IRX-2 cytokine immunotherapy. Preoperative locoregional IRX-2 cytokine immunotherapy was tested in the phase Ib source study. This CDR3 has 15 amino acids. V shed 6 bases and J shed 4 bases, with 18 bases lying between them. CDR1 and CDR2 from the germline V gene are SGHTA and FQGNSA.

The source is a human donor with breast cancer. The gene calls are TRBV7-2 and TRBJ1-1; D remains unclear. The sample was taken from a patient treated with IRX-2 immunotherapy. This CDR3 is CASRSLYGVGTEAFF. CDR3 in DNA: TGTGCCAGCAGGAGTCTTTATGGGGTGGGCACTGAAGCTTTCTTT.